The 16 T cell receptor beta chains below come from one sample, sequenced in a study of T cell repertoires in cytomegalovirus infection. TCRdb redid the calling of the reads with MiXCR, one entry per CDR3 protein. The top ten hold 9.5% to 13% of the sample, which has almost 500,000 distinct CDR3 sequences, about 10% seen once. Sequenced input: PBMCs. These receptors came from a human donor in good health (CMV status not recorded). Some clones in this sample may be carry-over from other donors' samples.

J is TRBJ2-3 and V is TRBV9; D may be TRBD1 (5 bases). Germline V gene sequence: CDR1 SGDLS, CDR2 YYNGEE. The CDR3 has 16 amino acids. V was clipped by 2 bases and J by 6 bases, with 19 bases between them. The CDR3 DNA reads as TGTGCCAGCAGCGTCGGTTCGCAGGGTGCGGCGGATACGCAGTATTTT. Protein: CASSVGSQGAADTQYF.

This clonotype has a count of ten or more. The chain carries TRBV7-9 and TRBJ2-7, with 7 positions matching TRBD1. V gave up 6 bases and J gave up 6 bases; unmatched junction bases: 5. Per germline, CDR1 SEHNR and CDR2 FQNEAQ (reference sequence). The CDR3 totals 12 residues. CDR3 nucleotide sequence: TGTGCCAGCAGTCGACAGGGAATCGAGCAGTACTTC. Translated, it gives CASSRQGIEQYF.

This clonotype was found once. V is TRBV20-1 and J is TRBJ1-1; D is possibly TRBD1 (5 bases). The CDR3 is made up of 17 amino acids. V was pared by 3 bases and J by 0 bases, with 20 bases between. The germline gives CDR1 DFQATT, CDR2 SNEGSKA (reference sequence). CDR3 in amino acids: CSASPNSGGAMNTEAFF. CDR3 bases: TGCAGTGCTAGTCCCAACTCAGGCGGGGCCATGAACACTGAAGCTTTCTTT.

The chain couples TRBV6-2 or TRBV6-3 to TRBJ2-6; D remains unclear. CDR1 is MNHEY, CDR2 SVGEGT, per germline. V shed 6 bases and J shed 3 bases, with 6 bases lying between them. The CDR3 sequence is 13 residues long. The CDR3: CASRRVGANVLTF. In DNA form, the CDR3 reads TGTGCCAGCAGAAGGGTTGGGGCCAACGTCCTGACTTTC.

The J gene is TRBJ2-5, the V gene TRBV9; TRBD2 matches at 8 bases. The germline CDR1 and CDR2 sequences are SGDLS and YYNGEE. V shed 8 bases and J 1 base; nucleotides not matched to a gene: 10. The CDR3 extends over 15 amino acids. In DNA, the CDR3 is TGTGCCAGTTCAGAGAGCGGGGGCCTCCAAGAGACCCAGTACTTC. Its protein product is CASSESGGLQETQYF.

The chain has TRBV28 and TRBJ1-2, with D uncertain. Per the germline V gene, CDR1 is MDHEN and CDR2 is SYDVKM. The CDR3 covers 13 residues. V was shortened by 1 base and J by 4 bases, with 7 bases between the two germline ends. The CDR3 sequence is CASSLSALYGYTF. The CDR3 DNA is TGTGCCAGCAGTTTATCGGCTCTCTATGGCTACACCTTC.

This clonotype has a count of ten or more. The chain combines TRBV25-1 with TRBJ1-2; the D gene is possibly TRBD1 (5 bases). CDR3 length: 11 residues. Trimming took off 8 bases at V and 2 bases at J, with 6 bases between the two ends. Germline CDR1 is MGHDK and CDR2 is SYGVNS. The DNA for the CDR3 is TGTGCCAGCGGGGGGAACTATGGCTACACCTTC. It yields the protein CASGGNYGYTF.

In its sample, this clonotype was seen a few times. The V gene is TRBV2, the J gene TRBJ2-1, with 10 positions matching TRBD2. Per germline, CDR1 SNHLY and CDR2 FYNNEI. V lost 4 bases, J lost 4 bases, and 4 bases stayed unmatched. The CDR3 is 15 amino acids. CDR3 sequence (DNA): TGTGCCAGCAGTGCCCAGCGGGGGGGTTACAATGAGCAGTTCTTC. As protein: CASSAQRGGYNEQFF.

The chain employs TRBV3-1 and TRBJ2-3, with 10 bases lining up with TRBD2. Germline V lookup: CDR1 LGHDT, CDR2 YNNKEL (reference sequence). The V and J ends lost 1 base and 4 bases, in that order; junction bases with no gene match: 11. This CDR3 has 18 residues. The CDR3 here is CASSQAAGLAGDSDTQYF. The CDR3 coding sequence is TGTGCCAGCAGCCAAGCCGCCGGGCTAGCGGGAGACTCAGATACGCAGTATTTT.

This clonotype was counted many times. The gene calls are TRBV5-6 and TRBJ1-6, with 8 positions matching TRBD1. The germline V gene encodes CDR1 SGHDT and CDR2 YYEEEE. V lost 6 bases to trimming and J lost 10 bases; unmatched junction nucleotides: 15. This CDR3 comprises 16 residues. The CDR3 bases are TGTGCCAGCAACGTCCGGACAGGGAGGTTCGGATCACCCCTCCACTTT. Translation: CASNVRTGRFGSPLHF.

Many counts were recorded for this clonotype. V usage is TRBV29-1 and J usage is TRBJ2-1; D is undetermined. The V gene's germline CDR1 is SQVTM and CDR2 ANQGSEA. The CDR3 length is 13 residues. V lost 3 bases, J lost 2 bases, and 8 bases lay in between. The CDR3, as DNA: TGCAGCGTTGAGGCAGGCCCCTACAATGAGCAGTTCTTC. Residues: CSVEAGPYNEQFF.

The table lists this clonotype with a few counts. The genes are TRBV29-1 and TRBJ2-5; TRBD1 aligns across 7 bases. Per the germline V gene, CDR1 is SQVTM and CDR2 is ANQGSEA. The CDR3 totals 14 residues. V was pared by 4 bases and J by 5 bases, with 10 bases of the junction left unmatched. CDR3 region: CSVARQGRRETQYF. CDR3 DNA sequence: TGCAGCGTTGCCCGACAGGGAAGGCGGGAGACCCAGTACTTC.

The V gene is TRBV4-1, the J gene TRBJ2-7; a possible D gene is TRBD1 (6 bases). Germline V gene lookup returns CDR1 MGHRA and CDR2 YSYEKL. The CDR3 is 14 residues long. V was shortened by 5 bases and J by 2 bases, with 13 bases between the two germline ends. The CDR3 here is CASSYRAQTYEQYF. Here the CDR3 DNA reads TGCGCCAGCAGCTACAGGGCCCAAACCTACGAGCAGTACTTC.

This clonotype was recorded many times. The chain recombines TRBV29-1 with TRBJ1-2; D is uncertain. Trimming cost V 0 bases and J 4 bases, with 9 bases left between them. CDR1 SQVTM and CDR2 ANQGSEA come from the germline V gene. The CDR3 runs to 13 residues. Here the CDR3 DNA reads TGCAGCGTTGAAGATTACAAGGGCTATGGCTACACCTTC. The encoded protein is CSVEDYKGYGYTF. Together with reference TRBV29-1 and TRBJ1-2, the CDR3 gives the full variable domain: SAVISQKPSRDICQRGTSLTIQCQVDSQVTMMFWYRQQPGQSLTLIATANQGSEATYESGFVIDKFPISRPNLTFSTLTVSNMSPEDSSIYLCSVEDYKGYGYTFGSGTRLTVV.

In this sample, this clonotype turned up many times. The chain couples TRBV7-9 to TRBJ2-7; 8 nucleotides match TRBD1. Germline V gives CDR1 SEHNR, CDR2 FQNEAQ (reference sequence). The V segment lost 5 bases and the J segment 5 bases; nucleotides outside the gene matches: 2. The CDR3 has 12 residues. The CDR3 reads CASSVDRDEQYF. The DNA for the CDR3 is TGTGCCAGCAGCGTGGACAGGGACGAGCAGTACTTC.

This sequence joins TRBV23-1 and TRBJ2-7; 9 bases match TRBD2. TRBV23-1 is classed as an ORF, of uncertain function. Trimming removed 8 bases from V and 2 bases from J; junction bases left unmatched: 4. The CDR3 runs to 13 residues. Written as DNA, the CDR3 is TGCGCCAGCGAGGGGACTAGCCCCTACGAGCAGTACTTC. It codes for CASEGTSPYEQYF.